A single sample gave rise to the 21 T cell receptor beta chains below, sequenced in a study of post-analysis software for immune sequencing data (dated by TCRdb to 2013 to 2016). The paper's findings and limits, for the study overall: Four or five TRBV segments, including TRBV5-6, TRBV5-1 and TRBV20-1, were significantly more frequent in patients than controls.

Preparation of the library involved PCR. Sequencing used an Illumina HiSeq 2500. To reduce PCR and sequencing biases, unique molecular identifiers were built into the TCR beta cDNA libraries. Through fastp at Q25 and MiXCR, TCRdb rebuilt clones from the public reads, retaining in-frame beta chains. CDR3 protein duplicates are merged, each entry listing the most common genes and DNA. The sample includes 750,000 to 900,000 distinct CDR3 sequences, with around 46% observed a single time. In total, the top ten clones hold over 4.5% of the sample. These TCRs are of unknown antigen specificity. Specimen: blood. These receptors were obtained from a girl aged 5-17 years with multiple sclerosis.

This clonotype was seen more than once but under ten times. The chain couples TRBV12-3 or TRBV12-4 to TRBJ1-5; TRBD1 might be the D (5 bases). V lost 6 bases, J lost 4 bases, and 7 bases lay in between. This CDR3 has 12 residues. Here the CDR3 reads CASRWGNQPQHF. Here the CDR3 DNA reads TGTGCCAGCAGATGGGGGAATCAGCCCCAGCATTTT.

V and J are TRBV7-9 and TRBJ1-1; TRBD1 is a possible D gene (6 bases). Germline V gene data show CDR1 as SEHNR and CDR2 as FQNEAQ (reference sequence). This CDR3 has 15 amino acids. V was shortened by 4 bases and J by 1 base, with 13 bases between the two germline ends. CDR3: CASSSPQGPNTEAFF. As DNA, the CDR3 is TGTGCCAGCAGCTCGCCACAGGGCCCGAACACTGAAGCTTTCTTT.

This clonotype has a handful of counts. The V gene is TRBV12-3 or TRBV12-4, the J gene TRBJ1-1; D is undetermined. This CDR3 has 13 amino acids. V lost 1 base to trimming and J lost 5 bases, with 8 bases between them. The CDR3 spells CASSLGRGTEAFF. CDR3 DNA sequence: TGTGCCAGCAGTTTAGGGCGGGGAACTGAAGCTTTCTTT.

The chain carries TRBV20-1 and TRBJ2-3, with a weak D call TRBD2 (6 bases). Germline lookup yields CDR1 DFQATT and CDR2 SNEGSKA (reference sequence). The CDR3 runs to 14 residues. V lost 5 bases and J 1 base, leaving 13 bases between the germline ends. CDR3 in amino acids: CSALSGVGTDTQYF. In DNA, the CDR3 is TGCAGTGCTCTTAGCGGAGTAGGCACAGATACGCAGTATTTT.

The rearrangement links TRBV20-1 to TRBJ1-6; D is ambiguous. The CDR3 totals 15 residues. Per germline, CDR1 DFQATT and CDR2 SNEGSKA (reference sequence). V gave up 0 bases and J gave up 6 bases, with 12 bases separating them. In nucleotides, the CDR3 is TGCAGTGCTAGAGATGAAGCCAATGCTAATTCACCCCTCCACTTT. Translating it yields CSARDEANANSPLHF.

The chain recombines TRBV14 with TRBJ2-3, with 10 bases fitting TRBD2. The V gene end was trimmed by 7 bases and the J gene end by 4 bases; junction bases not matched to a gene: 8. This CDR3 is 15 amino acids long. Germline CDR1 is SGHDN and CDR2 is FVKESK. CDR3 residues: CASNPAGGPPDTQYF. In DNA form, the CDR3 reads TGTGCCAGCAACCCAGCGGGAGGGCCGCCAGATACGCAGTATTTT.

The rearrangement uses TRBV29-1 and TRBJ2-2, with 11 bases lining up with TRBD2. CDR1 and CDR2 from the germline V gene are SQVTM and ANQGSEA. This CDR3 is 16 amino acids long. Germline trimming cut 5 bases from V and 0 bases from J; bases unmatched to any gene: 5. CDR3 nucleotides: TGCAGCGTTATTAGCGGGAGGGACGCGAACACCGGGGAGCTGTTTTTT. It specifies CSVISGRDANTGELFF.

This chain connects TRBV6-1 to TRBJ2-5; D may match TRBD1 or TRBD2 (5 bases each). The end of the DNA aligns better with TRBJ2-7, so the J call may be wrong. CDR1 is MNHNS and CDR2 is SASEGT in the germline V gene. This CDR3 region has 15 residues. In DNA form, the CDR3 reads TGTGCCAGCAGTGAGCGGACTCTCGGGGCTTACGAGCAGTACTTC. Its protein product is CASSERTLGAYEQYF.

The chain links TRBV4-3 to TRBJ2-1; D is unclear. Between the trimmed V and J ends, which lost 0 bases and 6 bases, there was a span of 6 bases. The CDR3 spans 13 residues. The germline CDR1 and CDR2 sequences are LGHNA and YSLEER. The CDR3, as DNA: TGCGCCAGCAGCCAAGATCGGCTCAATGAGCAGTTCTTC. It encodes CASSQDRLNEQFF.

The genes are TRBV6-2 or TRBV6-3 and TRBJ2-7; the D gene is possibly TRBD2 (6 bases). This CDR3 region has 14 residues. V was cut by 7 bases and J by 7 bases, with 20 bases left in between. Germline V lookup: CDR1 MNHEY, CDR2 SVGEGT. CDR3 in DNA: TGTGCCAGCAACGCGGGACCAAAAGTTGGGGAGCAGTACTTC. It translates to CASNAGPKVGEQYF.

The rearrangement links TRBV7-2 to TRBJ2-1, with a tentative D call TRBD2 (5 bases). V shed 1 base and J shed 15 bases, with 16 bases lying between them. The CDR3 sequence is 13 residues long. Germline V gives CDR1 SGHTA, CDR2 FQGNSA. The CDR3 loop is CASSLGGRIGMFF. CDR3 coding DNA: TGTGCCAGCAGCTTAGGTGGGAGAATTGGGATGTTCTTC. Combining the CDR3 with reference TRBV7-2 and TRBJ2-1 gives the whole variable domain GAGVSQSPSNKVTEKGKDVELRCDPISGHTALYWYRQSLGQGLEFLIYFQGNSAPDKSGLPSDRFSAERTGGSVSTLTIQRTQQEDSAVYLCASSLGGRIGMFFGPGTRLTVL.

This sequence joins TRBV4-1 and TRBJ2-5; 7 bases fit TRBD2. Germline V CDR1 and CDR2: MGHRA, YSYEKL. The CDR3 runs 16 residues. Germline trimming cut 4 bases from V and 5 bases from J; bases unmatched to any gene: 13. In DNA, the CDR3 is TGCGCCAGCAGCCCCCGCCTAGCGGAGATGGATGAGACCCAGTACTTC. This translates into CASSPRLAEMDETQYF.

This clonotype was seen only once. This chain links TRBV20-1 with TRBJ2-1, with 14 bases aligning to TRBD2. The CDR3 totals 16 residues. Germline V lookup: CDR1 DFQATT, CDR2 SNEGSKA (reference sequence). The trim removed 6 bases at V and 8 bases at J, leaving 12 bases unmatched. Here the CDR3 DNA reads TGCAGTGCCACCCCGGGACTAGCGGGAGTTCAGGATGAGCAGTTCTTC. It translates to CSATPGLAGVQDEQFF.

The gene calls are TRBV5-4 and TRBJ1-2; D call uncertain. Germline V gene sequence: CDR1 SGHNT, CDR2 YYREEE (reference sequence). Deletions cut 6 bases from V and 0 bases from J, with 12 bases between. This CDR3 is 14 amino acids long. The DNA for the CDR3 is TGTGCCAGCAAACCCGATTTAGCTAACTATGGCTACACCTTC. This sequence encodes CASKPDLANYGYTF.

The chain recombines TRBV6-2 or TRBV6-3 with TRBJ2-3; the D gene is possibly TRBD2 (6 bases). CDR1 is MNHEY and CDR2 is SVGEGT in the germline V gene. CDR3 size: 15 residues. The V end lost 4 bases, the J end lost 2 bases, and 13 bases lay between the germline ends. The CDR3 DNA follows: TGTGCCAGCAGTTGGAGGGGTGGGGACACAGATACGCAGTATTTT. Its protein product is CASSWRGGDTDTQYF.

The genes are TRBV29-1 and TRBJ1-5; possibly TRBD1 for D (5 bases). Trimming pared 3 bases from V and 1 base from J, leaving 10 bases between. Germline V CDR1 and CDR2: SQVTM, ANQGSEA. CDR3 length equals 14 residues. The CDR3 sequence: CSVDSGGSNQPQHF. The CDR3 DNA follows: TGCAGCGTTGATTCGGGGGGAAGCAATCAGCCCCAGCATTTT.

The V gene is TRBV5-1, the J gene TRBJ2-1, with TRBD2 identical over 8 bases. With 2 bases clipped from V and 8 bases from J, the junction kept 9 bases outside the gene matches. The CDR3 has 15 amino acids. Germline V lookup: CDR1 SGHRS, CDR2 YFSETQ. DNA of the CDR3: TGCGCCAGCAGCTTAGGGACTAGTTTATCTCATGAGCAGTTCTTC. This translates into CASSLGTSLSHEQFF.

The CDR3 reads CAISALQGATFF. DNA for the CDR3: TGTGCCATCAGTGCTTTACAGGGGGCAACTTTCTTT. The chain is built from TRBV10-3 and TRBJ1-1; 9 bases match TRBD1. The CDR3 totals 12 residues. Trimming at V came to 4 bases and at J to 12 bases, leaving 6 bases not matched to a gene. CDR1 is ENHRY, CDR2 SYGVKD, per germline.

The chain recombines TRBV9 with TRBJ2-3; D uncertain. Trimming shortened V by 0 bases and J by 1 base, and 9 bases separated the two germline ends. Germline CDR1 reads SGDLS; CDR2 reads YYNGEE. There are 15 residues in the CDR3. The CDR3 is CASSVADTRTDTQYF. CDR3 nucleotide sequence: TGTGCCAGCAGCGTAGCAGACACCCGCACAGATACGCAGTATTTT. Looking up the rest from reference TRBV9 and TRBJ2-3 gives the full variable domain: DSGVTQTPKHLITATGQRVTLRCSPRSGDLSVYWYQQSLDQGLQFLIQYYNGEERAKGNILERFSAQQFPDLHSELNLSSLELGDSALYFCASSVADTRTDTQYFGPGTRLTVL.

The CDR3 nucleotides are TGCGCCAGCAGCTTAGGACTAGCCGCGGCTGAGCAGTTCTTC. It encodes CASSLGLAAAEQFF. The rearrangement uses TRBV5-1 and TRBJ2-1, with 8 bases identical to TRBD2. Trimming took 2 bases from V and 9 from J; bases not matched to a gene: 7. The CDR3 is made up of 14 amino acids. Germline V gives CDR1 SGHRS, CDR2 YFSETQ.

The gene calls are TRBV6-1 and TRBJ2-2; possible D gene TRBD1, 5 bases. CDR1 and CDR2 (germline): MNHNS, SASEGT. This CDR3 has 15 residues. The V end lost 6 bases, the J end lost 4 bases, and 15 bases lay between the germline ends. CDR3 in DNA: TGTGCCAGCAGCCCTGTTGCAGACAGCACCGGGGAGCTGTTTTTT. The encoded protein is CASSPVADSTGELFF.